Sequencing of this TCR beta chain was carried out in a study of blood T cell repertoires in COVID-19. Study background: Specimens from acute and convalescent COVID-19 originated in the United States, Italy and Spain.

There are 18 residues in the CDR3. Germline V gene sequence: CDR1 SGHVS, CDR2 FNYEAQ. V lost 2 bases and J lost 4, with 20 bases in between. Original processing notes: Reference gene primer amplification in the assay estimated nucleated cell counts. TCRdb's copy holds only in-frame clones and misses some; the assay was immunoSEQ multiplex PCR. V, J and clone size reflect that table, while D and trimming were determined from the DNA. The sample contains 100,000 to 120,000 clones, just under 90% of which appear only once. The sequence was collected from a woman aged 50 to 65 with acute or convalescent COVID-19. The sequencing sample was made of peripheral blood. The V call is TRBV7-6, the J call TRBJ2-2; maybe TRBD1 (5 bases). Written as DNA, the CDR3 is TGTGCCAGCAGCTTATGGGTGACAGCCACTCCTCCCACCGGGGAGCTGTTTTTT. Amino acid sequence: CASSLWVTATPPTGELFF.